This T cell receptor (beta chain) was observed in a study of post-analysis software for immune sequencing data (dated by TCRdb to between 2014 and 2016). Notes on the research overall: Recorded disease courses included relapsing-remitting, secondary progressive and progressive-relapsing multiple sclerosis, with some patients lacking subtype annotation. The patient repertoires were compared against 10 to 12 previously published healthy control repertoires obtained from donors aged roughly 6 to 25 years. A subset of samples was prepared in parallel using single-end sample barcoding, then pooled and co-amplified after Illumina adapter ligation.

On the study overall, not on this receptor specifically: The control group was slightly older than the multiple sclerosis patient group. Four to six TRBV segments, including TRBV5-6, TRBV5-1 and TRBV20-1, were significantly more frequent in patients than controls. Normalized Chao1 diversity was significantly lower in multiple sclerosis patients than controls, suggesting substantial peripheral T-cell clonal expansion. Direct clustering with F measure showed strong co-clustering of samples prepared in the same batch, prompting a batch-effect correction.

This clonotype was observed a few times. Its antigen is currently not known. Base qualities are not recorded, but no much larger clone differs from it by a single base. The library was prepared using PCR. The sequencer was an Illumina HiSeq 2500. Unique molecular identifiers were incorporated into TCR beta cDNA libraries to reduce PCR and sequencing biases. Roughly 0.5 million cDNA molecules were obtained per 1 to 10 million input T cells, so each molecule approximated one T cell. Patient libraries were prepared and sequenced with the same protocol used for the earlier healthy control dataset. Samples belonging to the same batch were prepared together, multiplexed and sequenced on a shared HiSeq lane. For the original study's pipeline: Raw barcoded reads were processed with MIGEC, discarding single-read molecular identifier groups before consensus assembly and CDR3 extraction. VDJtools was used for post-analysis of the clonotype tables, and diversity was normalized by down-sampling every dataset to the size of the smallest sample. In repertoire overlap clustering, CDR3 amino acid sequences, but not nucleotide sequences, were matched to correct batch-related cross-sample contamination. The raw public data were reprocessed by TCRdb itself: fastp quality trimming at Q25, MiXCR clonotype calling, in-frame beta chains only. Identical CDR3 proteins give one entry, which carries the most common genes and DNA. The V and J calls and clone size are TCRdb's, not the authors'. The sample profile shows about 620,000 distinct CDR3 sequences; about 40% of them were found once. Around 1.7% of the sample is in the top ten clones.

TCR beta repertoires were profiled from peripheral blood of some 13 young patients with multiple sclerosis to demonstrate the VDJtools post-analysis software. The multiple sclerosis patients were children and adolescents ranging in age from roughly 6 to 15 years. As encoded in the germline V gene (reference sequence), CDR1 is GTSNPN while CDR2 is SVGIG. The CDR3 goes from the cysteine to the phenylalanine over 11 residues. Only the CDR3 portion is preserved as DNA: 33 bases, with reading frame beginning at the first base. Between the V and J ends, shortened by 4 bases and 6 bases respectively, the junction contains 8 bases.

The receptor chain draws on TRBV30 and TRBJ2-3; possibly the D gene is TRBD2, per 5 matching bases. Sequenced input: blood. This TCR came from a girl aged 10 to 17 with multiple sclerosis. The nucleotide sequence is TGTGCCTGGACCCGGAGGGATACGCAGTATTTT. Its protein is CAWTRRDTQYF.